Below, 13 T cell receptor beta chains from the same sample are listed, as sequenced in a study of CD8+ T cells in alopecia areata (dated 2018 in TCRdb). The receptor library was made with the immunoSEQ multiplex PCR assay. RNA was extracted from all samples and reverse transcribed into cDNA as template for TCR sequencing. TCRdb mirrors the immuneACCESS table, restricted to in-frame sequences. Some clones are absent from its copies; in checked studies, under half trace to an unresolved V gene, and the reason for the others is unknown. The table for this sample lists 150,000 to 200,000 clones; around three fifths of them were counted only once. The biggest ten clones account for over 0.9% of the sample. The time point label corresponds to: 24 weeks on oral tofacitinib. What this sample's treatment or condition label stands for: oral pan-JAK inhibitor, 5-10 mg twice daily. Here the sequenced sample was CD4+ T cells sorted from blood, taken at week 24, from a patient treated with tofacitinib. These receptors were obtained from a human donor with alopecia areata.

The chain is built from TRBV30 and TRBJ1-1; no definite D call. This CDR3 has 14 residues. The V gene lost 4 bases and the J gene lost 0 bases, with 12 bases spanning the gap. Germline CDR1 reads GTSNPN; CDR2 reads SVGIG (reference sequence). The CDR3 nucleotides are TGTGCCTGGAAGAGTTTCGGGCTGAACACTGAAGCTTTCTTT. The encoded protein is CAWKSFGLNTEAFF.

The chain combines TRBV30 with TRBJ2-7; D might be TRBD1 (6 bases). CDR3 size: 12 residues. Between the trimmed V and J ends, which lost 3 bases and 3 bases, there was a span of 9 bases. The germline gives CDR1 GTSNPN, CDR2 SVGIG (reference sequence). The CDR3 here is CAWSKTGYEQYF. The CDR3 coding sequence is TGTGCCTGGAGCAAGACAGGCTACGAGCAGTACTTC. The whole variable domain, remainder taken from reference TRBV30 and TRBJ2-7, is SQTIHQWPATLVQPVGSPLSLECTVEGTSNPNLYWYRQAAGRGLQLLFYSVGIGQISSEVPQNLSASRPQDRQFILSSKKLLLSDSGFYLCAWSKTGYEQYFGPGTRLTVT.

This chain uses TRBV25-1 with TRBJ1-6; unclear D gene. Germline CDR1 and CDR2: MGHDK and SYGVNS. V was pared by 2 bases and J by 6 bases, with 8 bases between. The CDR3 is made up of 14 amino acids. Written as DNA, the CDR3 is TGTGCCAGCAGTGAACACACTCTTAATTCACCCCTCCACTTT. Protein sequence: CASSEHTLNSPLHF.

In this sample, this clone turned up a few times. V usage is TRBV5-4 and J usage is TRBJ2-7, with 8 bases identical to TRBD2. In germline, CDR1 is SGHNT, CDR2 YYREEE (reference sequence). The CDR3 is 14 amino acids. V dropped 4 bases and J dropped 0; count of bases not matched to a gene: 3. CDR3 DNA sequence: TGTGCCAGCAGCCCCGGGGGGGACTCCTACGAGCAGTACTTC. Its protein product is CASSPGGDSYEQYF.

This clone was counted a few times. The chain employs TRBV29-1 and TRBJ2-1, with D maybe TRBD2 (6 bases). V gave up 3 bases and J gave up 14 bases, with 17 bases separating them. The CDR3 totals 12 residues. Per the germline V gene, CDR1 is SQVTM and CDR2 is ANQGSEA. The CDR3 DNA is TGCAGCGTTGACCTCACGGGGGTCTCAGAGTTCTTC. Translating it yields CSVDLTGVSEFF.

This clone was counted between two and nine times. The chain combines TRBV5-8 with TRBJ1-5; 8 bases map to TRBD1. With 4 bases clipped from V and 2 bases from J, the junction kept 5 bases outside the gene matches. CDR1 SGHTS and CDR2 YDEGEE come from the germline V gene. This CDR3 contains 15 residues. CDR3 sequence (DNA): TGTGCCAGCAGCCAGGACAGGGCAGGCAATCAGCCCCAGCATTTT. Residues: CASSQDRAGNQPQHF. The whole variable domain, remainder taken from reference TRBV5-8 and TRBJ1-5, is EAGVTQSPTHLIKTRGQQATLRCSPISGHTSVYWYQQALGLGLQFLLWYDEGEERNRGNFPPRFSGRQFPNYSSELNVNALELEDSALYLCASSQDRAGNQPQHFGDGTRLSIL.

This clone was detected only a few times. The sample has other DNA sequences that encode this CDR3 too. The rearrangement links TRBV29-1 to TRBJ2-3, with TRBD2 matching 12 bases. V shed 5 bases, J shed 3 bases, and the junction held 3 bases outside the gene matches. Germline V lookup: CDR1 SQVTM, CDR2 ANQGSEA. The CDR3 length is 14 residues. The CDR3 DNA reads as TGCAGCGTTAGACTAGCGGGGGTAACAGATACGCAGTATTTT. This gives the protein CSVRLAGVTDTQYF.

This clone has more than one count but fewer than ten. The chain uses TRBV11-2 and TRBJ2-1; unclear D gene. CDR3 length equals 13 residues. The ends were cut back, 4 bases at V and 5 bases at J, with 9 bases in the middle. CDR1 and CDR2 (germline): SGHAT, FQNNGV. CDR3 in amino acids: CASSYGRNNEQFF. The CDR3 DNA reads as TGTGCCAGCAGCTACGGACGTAACAATGAGCAGTTCTTC.

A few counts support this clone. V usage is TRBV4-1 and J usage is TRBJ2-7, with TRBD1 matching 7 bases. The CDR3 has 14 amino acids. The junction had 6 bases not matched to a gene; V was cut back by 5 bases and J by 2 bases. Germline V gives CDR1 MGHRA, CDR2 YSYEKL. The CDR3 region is CASSIRDSPYEQYF. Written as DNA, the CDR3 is TGCGCCAGCAGCATCCGGGACAGCCCCTACGAGCAGTACTTC.

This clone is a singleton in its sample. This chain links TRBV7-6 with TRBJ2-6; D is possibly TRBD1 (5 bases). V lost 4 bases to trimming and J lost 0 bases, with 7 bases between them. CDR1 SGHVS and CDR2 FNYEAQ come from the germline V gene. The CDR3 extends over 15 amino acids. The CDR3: CASSSRVSGANVLTF. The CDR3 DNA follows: TGTGCCAGCAGCTCCAGGGTCTCTGGGGCCAACGTCCTGACTTTC.

The CDR3 DNA follows: TGCGCCAGCAGCATAACAGGGACCGTCTACGAGCAGTACTTC. Translated, it gives CASSITGTVYEQYF. The genes are TRBV5-1 and TRBJ2-7; tentatively, D is TRBD1 (6 bases). CDR1 and CDR2 from the germline V gene are SGHRS and YFSETQ. The CDR3 runs to 14 residues. The V and J ends lost 4 bases and 3 bases respectively, with 14 bases between them.

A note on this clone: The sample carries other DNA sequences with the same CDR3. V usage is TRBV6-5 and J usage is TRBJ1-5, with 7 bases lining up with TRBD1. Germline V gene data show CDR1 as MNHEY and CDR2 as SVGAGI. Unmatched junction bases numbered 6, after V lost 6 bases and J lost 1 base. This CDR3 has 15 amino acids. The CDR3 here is CASSPTGYSNQPQHF. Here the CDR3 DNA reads TGTGCCAGCAGCCCGACAGGGTACAGCAATCAGCCCCAGCATTTT.

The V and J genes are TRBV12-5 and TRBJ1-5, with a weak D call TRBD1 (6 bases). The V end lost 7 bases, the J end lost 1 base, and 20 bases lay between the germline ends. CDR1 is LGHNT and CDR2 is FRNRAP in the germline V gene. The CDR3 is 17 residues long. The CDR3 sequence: CASAPHSTGLSNQPQHF. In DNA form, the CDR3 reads TGTGCTAGTGCCCCTCATTCGACAGGACTGAGCAATCAGCCCCAGCATTTT.